This entry is about one T cell receptor beta chain. Libraries were prepared by immunoSEQ multiplex PCR; TCRdb keeps only in-frame clonotypes and omits some of them. The sample gives roughly 120,000 clones, 70% to 90% of which show up once; approximately 1.1% is in the top ten. The data were obtained in a study of blood T cell repertoires in COVID-19. Study in general: Sample material is recorded as cDNA or gDNA derived from T cells, B-cell-depleted T cells, or PBMCs.

Losses at the gene ends were 1 base for V and 3 bases for J; bases not matched to a gene: 8. Germline CDR1 LGHNT, CDR2 FRNRAP. The CDR3 is 16 amino acids. Sequenced sample: peripheral blood. The sequence was obtained from a human donor in a cohort sampled during active COVID-19. V usage is TRBV12-5 and J usage is TRBJ2-5; 7 bases fit TRBD1. CDR3 sequence reads: CASGLGKQGSKETQYF. The CDR3 DNA follows: TGTGCTAGTGGTTTGGGGAAACAGGGGTCGAAAGAGACCCAGTACTTC.